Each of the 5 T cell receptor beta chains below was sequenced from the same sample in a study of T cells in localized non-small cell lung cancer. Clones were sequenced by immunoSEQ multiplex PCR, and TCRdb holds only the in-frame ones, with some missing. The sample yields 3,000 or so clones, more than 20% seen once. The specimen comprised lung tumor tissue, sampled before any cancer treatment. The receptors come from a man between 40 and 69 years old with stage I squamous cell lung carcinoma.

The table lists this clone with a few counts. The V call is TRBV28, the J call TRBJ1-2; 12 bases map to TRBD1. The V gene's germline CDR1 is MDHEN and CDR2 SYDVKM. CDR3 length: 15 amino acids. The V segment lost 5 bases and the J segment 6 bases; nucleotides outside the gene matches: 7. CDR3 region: CASSLAGQGANGYTF. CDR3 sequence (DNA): TGTGCCAGCAGTCTCGCGGGACAGGGGGCGAATGGCTACACCTTC.

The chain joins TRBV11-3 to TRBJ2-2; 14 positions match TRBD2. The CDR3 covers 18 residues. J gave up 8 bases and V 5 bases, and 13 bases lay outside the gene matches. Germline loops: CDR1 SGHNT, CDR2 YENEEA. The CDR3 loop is CASSPGTSGGRGAGELFF. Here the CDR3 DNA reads TGTGCCAGCAGCCCCGGGACTAGCGGGGGCCGGGGTGCGGGGGAGCTGTTTTTT.

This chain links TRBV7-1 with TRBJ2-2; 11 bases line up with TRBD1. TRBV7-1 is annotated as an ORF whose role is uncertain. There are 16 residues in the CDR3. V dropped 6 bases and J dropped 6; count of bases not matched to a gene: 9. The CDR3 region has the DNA TGTGCCAGCAGTTCAACCGGGACAGGGGGTCCCGGGGAGCTGTTTTTT. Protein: CASSSTGTGGPGELFF.

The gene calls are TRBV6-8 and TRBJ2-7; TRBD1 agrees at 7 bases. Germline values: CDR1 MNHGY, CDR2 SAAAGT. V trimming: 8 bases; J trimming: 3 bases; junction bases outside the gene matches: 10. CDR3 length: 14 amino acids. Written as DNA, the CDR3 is TGTGCCAGCGGGAGACAGGGCCGAAACTACGAGCAGTACTTC. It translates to CASGRQGRNYEQYF.

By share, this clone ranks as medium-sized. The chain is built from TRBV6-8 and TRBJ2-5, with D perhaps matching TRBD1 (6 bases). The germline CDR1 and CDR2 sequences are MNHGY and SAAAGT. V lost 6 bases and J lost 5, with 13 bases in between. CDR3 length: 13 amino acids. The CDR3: CASSRSQGETQYF. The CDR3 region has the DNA TGTGCCAGCAGCCGATCCCAGGGGGAGACCCAGTACTTC.